These 20 T cell receptor beta chains share one sample of origin, sequenced in a study of blood T cell repertoires in COVID-19. The table came from immunoSEQ multiplex PCR; TCRdb's copy has only in-frame clones and leaves some out. In the table there are about 57,000 clones, about 91% of which are singletons. Sequences were obtained from peripheral blood. The receptors originated from a man between 60 and 75 years old with acute or convalescent COVID-19.

The chain is built from TRBV25-1 and TRBJ1-5; a weak D match, TRBD1 (6 bases). V lost 3 bases and J lost 6, with 12 bases in between. Germline CDR1 reads MGHDK; CDR2 reads SYGVNS. This CDR3 has 14 residues. In nucleotides, the CDR3 is TGTGCCAGCAGTGAGGGAGGGGGTGGTCAGCCCCAGCATTTT. Residues: CASSEGGGGQPQHF.

The rearrangement uses TRBV11-2 and TRBJ2-1; D gene uncertain. Germline V gives CDR1 SGHAT, CDR2 FQNNGV. The CDR3 consists of 11 residues. V lost 5 bases and J 8 bases, leaving 7 bases between the germline ends. CDR3 in amino acids: CASSPSHEQFF. For the CDR3, the DNA is TGTGCCAGCAGCCCCTCCCATGAGCAGTTCTTC.

The chain combines TRBV10-3 with TRBJ1-4; no firm D call. The V gene's germline CDR1 is ENHRY and CDR2 SYGVKD. The V and J ends lost 4 bases and 11 bases respectively, with 11 bases between them. CDR3 size: 12 residues. In DNA form, the CDR3 reads TGTGCCATCAGTGCGGAGACCCTTAAACTGTTTTTT. Protein product: CAISAETLKLFF.

The gene calls are TRBV11-2 and TRBJ2-2, with TRBD2 matching over 11 bases. Germline V lookup: CDR1 SGHAT, CDR2 FQNNGV. The CDR3 length is 16 residues. Trimming at V came to 2 bases and at J to 7 bases, leaving 6 bases not matched to a gene. CDR3 bases: TGTGCCAGCAGCTTAATGTTAGCGGGAGGGAACGGGGAGCTGTTTTTT. Amino acid sequence: CASSLMLAGGNGELFF.

The chain couples TRBV7-3 to TRBJ2-3; D unresolved. V lost 2 bases and J 0 bases, leaving 9 bases between the germline ends. This CDR3 has 15 amino acids. Germline CDR1 SGHTA, CDR2 FQGTGA. CDR3 DNA sequence: TGTGCCAGCAGCTTAGGGCAGATTAGCACAGATACGCAGTATTTT. It codes for CASSLGQISTDTQYF.

The rearrangement uses TRBV11-3 and TRBJ2-7; TRBD2 agrees at 7 bases. With 0 bases clipped from V and 1 base from J, the junction kept 3 bases outside the gene matches. The CDR3 is 15 residues long. The V gene's germline CDR1 is SGHNT and CDR2 YENEEA. The CDR3, as DNA: TGTGCCAGCAGCTTAGATGGGACTACTTCCTACGAGCAGTACTTC. It yields the protein CASSLDGTTSYEQYF.

V is TRBV4-1 and J is TRBJ1-4; tentative D call: TRBD1 (6 bases). Trimming stripped 0 bases from V and 4 bases from J, with 15 bases between. The germline gives CDR1 MGHRA, CDR2 YSYEKL. The CDR3 totals 17 residues. This CDR3 is CASSQEVAGGHNEKLFF. CDR3 DNA sequence: TGCGCCAGCAGCCAAGAGGTGGCGGGGGGCCATAATGAAAAACTGTTTTTT.

The genes are TRBV6-5 and TRBJ2-7; 12 nucleotides align to TRBD1. CDR1 is MNHEY, CDR2 SVGAGI, per germline. There are 14 residues in the CDR3. V lost 7 bases to trimming and J lost 9 bases; unmatched junction nucleotides: 10. CDR3 sequence: CASNTGGQGAGQYF. The CDR3 nucleotides read TGTGCCAGCAACACTGGGGGACAGGGGGCCGGGCAGTACTTC.

The V call is TRBV5-1, the J call TRBJ2-2; D might be TRBD1 (5 bases). Germline CDR1 is SGHRS and CDR2 is YFSETQ. This CDR3 is 16 amino acids long. V gave up 0 bases and J gave up 3 bases, with 12 bases separating them. Written as DNA, the CDR3 is TGCGCCAGCAGCTTGGCCCGGCAGGGCTACACCGGGGAGCTGTTTTTT. Its protein is CASSLARQGYTGELFF.

V usage is TRBV7-9 and J usage is TRBJ1-2; D may be TRBD1 (5 bases). This CDR3 spans 15 amino acids. V was shortened by 4 bases and J by 1 base, with 13 bases between the two germline ends. The V gene's germline CDR1 is SEHNR and CDR2 FQNEAQ (reference sequence). CDR3 bases: TGTGCCAGCAGCTGGCAGGGCCCTCTTAACTATGGCTACACCTTC. Amino acid sequence: CASSWQGPLNYGYTF.

This chain joins TRBV6-5 and TRBJ2-7; D perhaps matches TRBD2 (6 bases). CDR3 size: 15 residues. Trimming left V 6 bases short and J 2 bases short, with 17 bases between. CDR1 and CDR2 from the germline V gene are MNHEY and SVGAGI. The CDR3 DNA sequence: TGTGCCAGCAGGGACCGGGGGAACCGTGCCTACGAGCAGTACTTC. Its translation is CASRDRGNRAYEQYF.

The genes are TRBV25-1 and TRBJ2-3; maybe TRBD2 (6 bases). The CDR3 is 15 residues long. The V gene lost 3 bases and the J gene lost 4 bases, with 14 bases spanning the gap. CDR1 is MGHDK and CDR2 is SYGVNS in the germline V gene. The CDR3 DNA reads TGTGCCAGCAGTGATGTCCTGGGGACTTCAGATACGCAGTATTTT. This translates into CASSDVLGTSDTQYF.

The chain employs TRBV3-1 (or the pseudogene TRBV3-2) and TRBJ2-3; D gene uncertain. The germline V and J ends were trimmed by 4 bases and 1 base, with 6 bases remaining between them. CDR3 length equals 13 residues. Per germline, CDR1 LGHDT and CDR2 YNNKEL (reference sequence). CDR3 nucleotide sequence: TGTGCCAGCAGCCTAGTACGCACAGATACGCAGTATTTT. Its protein is CASSLVRTDTQYF.

The chain carries TRBV5-1 and TRBJ2-7; 7 bases match TRBD2. This CDR3 spans 15 amino acids. Germline V CDR1 and CDR2: SGHRS, YFSETQ. The V segment lost 2 bases and the J segment 2 bases; nucleotides outside the gene matches: 7. The CDR3: CASSFGGGPTYEQYF. The CDR3 region has the DNA TGCGCCAGCAGCTTCGGGGGAGGGCCCACCTACGAGCAGTACTTC.

This chain joins TRBV11-2 and TRBJ1-1, with 11 nucleotides matching TRBD1. Germline CDR1 SGHAT, CDR2 FQNNGV. J lost 7 bases, V lost 0 bases, and 13 bases had no gene match. CDR3 length: 18 amino acids. The CDR3 sequence is CASSLEVLGTGGVSEAFF. CDR3 bases: TGTGCCAGCAGCTTAGAGGTCCTCGGGACAGGGGGTGTCAGTGAAGCTTTCTTT.

The chain links TRBV2 to TRBJ1-5; perhaps TRBD1 as D (6 bases). Germline CDR1 SNHLY, CDR2 FYNNEI. The CDR3 is 15 residues long. V lost 5 bases and J 6 bases, leaving 17 bases between the germline ends. The CDR3 nucleotides are TGTGCCAGCAGTTTAACCGGGACAAATGCTCAGCCCCAGCATTTT. The encoded protein is CASSLTGTNAQPQHF.

Here the CDR3 DNA reads TGTGCCACCAGTGATTTGCTTGGGACTAGCGATCCCCCGCCCTACAATGAGCAGTTCTTC. Its translation: CATSDLLGTSDPPPYNEQFF. The rearrangement uses TRBV24-1 and TRBJ2-1, with 10 bases aligning to TRBD2. V dropped 0 bases and J dropped 2; count of bases not matched to a gene: 12. This CDR3 has 20 residues. The germline V gene has CDR1 KGHDR and CDR2 SFDVKD.

The rearrangement uses TRBV4-3 and TRBJ2-1; the match to TRBD2 covers 8 bases. With 0 bases clipped from V and 6 bases from J, the junction kept 7 bases outside the gene matches. The CDR3 sequence is 16 residues long. Germline assignment: CDR1 LGHNA and CDR2 YSLEER. The CDR3 loop reads CASSQDRAGVGNEQFF. The CDR3, as DNA: TGCGCCAGCAGCCAAGATAGAGCGGGAGTGGGCAATGAGCAGTTCTTC.

The J gene is TRBJ2-1, the V gene TRBV27, with TRBD1 matching over 7 bases. The CDR3 is 14 residues long. The germline gives CDR1 MNHEY, CDR2 SMNVEV (reference sequence). V was clipped by 4 bases and J by 5 bases; unmatched bases: 5. The CDR3, as DNA: TGTGCCAGCAGTTCGGGACAGTATAACAATGAGCAGTTCTTC. It encodes CASSSGQYNNEQFF.

The V and J genes are TRBV14 and TRBJ1-1, with TRBD1 matching 7 bases. The ends lost 3 bases at V and 1 base at J; junction bases unmatched: 8. The CDR3 has 16 amino acids. Germline V gene sequence: CDR1 SGHDN, CDR2 FVKESK. The CDR3 sequence: CASSQWQGGPNTEAFF. CDR3 nucleotide sequence: TGTGCCAGCAGCCAGTGGCAGGGGGGCCCGAACACTGAAGCTTTCTTT.